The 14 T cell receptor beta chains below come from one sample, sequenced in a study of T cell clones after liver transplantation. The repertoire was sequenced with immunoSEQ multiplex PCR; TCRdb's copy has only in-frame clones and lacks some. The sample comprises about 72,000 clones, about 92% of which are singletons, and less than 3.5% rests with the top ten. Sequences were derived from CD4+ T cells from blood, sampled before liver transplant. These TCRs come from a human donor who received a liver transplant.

CDR3 in amino acids: CASSLDTGHTDTQYF. The DNA for the CDR3 is TGTGCCAGCAGCTTGGATACAGGGCACACAGATACGCAGTATTTT. The chain carries TRBV5-4 and TRBJ2-3; D is perhaps TRBD1 (6 bases). This CDR3 is built from 15 residues. V lost 0 bases to trimming and J lost 2 bases, with 10 bases between them. Germline lookup yields CDR1 SGHNT and CDR2 YYREEE (reference sequence).

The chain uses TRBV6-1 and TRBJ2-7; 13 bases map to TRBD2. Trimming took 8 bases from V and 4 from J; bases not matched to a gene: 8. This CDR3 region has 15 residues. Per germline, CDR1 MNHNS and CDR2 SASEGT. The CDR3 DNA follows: TGTGCCAGCGCTGCCGGGACTAGCGGGAAATACGAGCAGTACTTC. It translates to CASAAGTSGKYEQYF.

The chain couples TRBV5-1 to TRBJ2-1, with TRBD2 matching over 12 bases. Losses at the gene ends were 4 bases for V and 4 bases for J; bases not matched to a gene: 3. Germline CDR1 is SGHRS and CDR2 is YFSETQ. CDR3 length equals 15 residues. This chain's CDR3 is CASSAGLAGYNEQFF. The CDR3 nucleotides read TGCGCCAGCAGCGCAGGACTAGCGGGATACAATGAGCAGTTCTTC.

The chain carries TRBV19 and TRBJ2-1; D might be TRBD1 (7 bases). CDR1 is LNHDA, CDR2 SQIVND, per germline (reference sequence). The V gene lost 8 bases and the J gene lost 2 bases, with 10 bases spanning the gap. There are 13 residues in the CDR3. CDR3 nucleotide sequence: TGTGCCAGTGGAGGGACAGCCTACAATGAGCAGTTCTTC. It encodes CASGGTAYNEQFF.

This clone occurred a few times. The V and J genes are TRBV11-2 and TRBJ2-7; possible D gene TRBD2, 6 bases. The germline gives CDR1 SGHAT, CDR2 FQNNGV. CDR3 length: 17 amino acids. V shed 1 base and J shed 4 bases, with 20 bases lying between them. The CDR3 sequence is CASSLGGRRADPYEQYF. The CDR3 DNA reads TGTGCCAGCAGCTTAGGAGGGAGGCGGGCGGACCCTTACGAGCAGTACTTC.

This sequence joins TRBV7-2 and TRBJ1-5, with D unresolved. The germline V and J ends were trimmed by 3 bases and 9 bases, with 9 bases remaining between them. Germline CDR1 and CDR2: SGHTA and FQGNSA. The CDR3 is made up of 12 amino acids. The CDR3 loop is CASSLNSRPQHF. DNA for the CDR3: TGTGCCAGCAGCTTGAATTCTCGGCCCCAGCATTTT.

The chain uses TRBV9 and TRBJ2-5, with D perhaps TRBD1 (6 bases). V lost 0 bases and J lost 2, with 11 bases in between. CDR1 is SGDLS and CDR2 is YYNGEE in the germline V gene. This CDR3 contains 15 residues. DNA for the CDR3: TGTGCCAGCAGCGTAGAAACAGGGCATCAAGAGACCCAGTACTTC. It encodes CASSVETGHQETQYF.

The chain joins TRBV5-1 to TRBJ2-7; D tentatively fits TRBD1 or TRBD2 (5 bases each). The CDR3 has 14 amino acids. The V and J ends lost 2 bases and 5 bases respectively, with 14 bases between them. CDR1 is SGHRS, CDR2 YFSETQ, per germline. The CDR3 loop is CASSFAQVGDEQYF. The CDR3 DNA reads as TGCGCCAGCAGCTTCGCGCAAGTGGGGGACGAGCAGTACTTC.

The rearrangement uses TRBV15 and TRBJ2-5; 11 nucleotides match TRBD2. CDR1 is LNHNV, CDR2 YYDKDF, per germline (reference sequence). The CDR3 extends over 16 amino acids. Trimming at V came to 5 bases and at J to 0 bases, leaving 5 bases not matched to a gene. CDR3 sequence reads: CATSSRLAGYQETQYF. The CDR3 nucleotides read TGTGCCACCAGCTCTCGACTAGCGGGATACCAAGAGACCCAGTACTTC.

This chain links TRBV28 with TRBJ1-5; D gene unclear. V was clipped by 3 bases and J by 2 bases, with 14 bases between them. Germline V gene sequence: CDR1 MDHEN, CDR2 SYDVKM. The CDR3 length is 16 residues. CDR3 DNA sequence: TGTGCCAGCAGTTTGTCGTTGCAGGTAGGCAATCAGCCCCAGCATTTT. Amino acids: CASSLSLQVGNQPQHF.

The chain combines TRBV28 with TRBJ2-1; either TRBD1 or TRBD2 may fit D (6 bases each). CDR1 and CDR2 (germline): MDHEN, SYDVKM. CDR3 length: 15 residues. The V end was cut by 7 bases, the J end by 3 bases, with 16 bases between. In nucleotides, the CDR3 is TGTGCCAGCATGAGGGGGGCGCAAAGCTACAATGAGCAGTTCTTC. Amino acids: CASMRGAQSYNEQFF.

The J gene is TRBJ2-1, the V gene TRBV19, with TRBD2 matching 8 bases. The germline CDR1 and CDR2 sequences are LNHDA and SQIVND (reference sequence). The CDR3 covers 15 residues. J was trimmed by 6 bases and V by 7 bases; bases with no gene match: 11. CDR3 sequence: CASKEWLAGANEQFF. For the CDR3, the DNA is TGTGCCAGTAAGGAGTGGCTAGCGGGTGCCAATGAGCAGTTCTTC.

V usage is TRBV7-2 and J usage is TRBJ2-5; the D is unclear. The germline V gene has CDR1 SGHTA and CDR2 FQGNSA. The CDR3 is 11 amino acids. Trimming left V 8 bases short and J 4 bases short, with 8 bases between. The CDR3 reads CASAEGETQYF. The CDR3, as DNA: TGTGCCAGCGCAGAAGGAGAGACCCAGTACTTC.

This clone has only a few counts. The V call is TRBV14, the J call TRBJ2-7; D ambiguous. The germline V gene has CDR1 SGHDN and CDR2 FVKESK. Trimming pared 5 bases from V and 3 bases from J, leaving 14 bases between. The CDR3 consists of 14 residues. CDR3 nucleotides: TGTGCCAGCAGCTTCTCGACGGTAGTCTACGAGCAGTACTTC. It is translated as CASSFSTVVYEQYF.